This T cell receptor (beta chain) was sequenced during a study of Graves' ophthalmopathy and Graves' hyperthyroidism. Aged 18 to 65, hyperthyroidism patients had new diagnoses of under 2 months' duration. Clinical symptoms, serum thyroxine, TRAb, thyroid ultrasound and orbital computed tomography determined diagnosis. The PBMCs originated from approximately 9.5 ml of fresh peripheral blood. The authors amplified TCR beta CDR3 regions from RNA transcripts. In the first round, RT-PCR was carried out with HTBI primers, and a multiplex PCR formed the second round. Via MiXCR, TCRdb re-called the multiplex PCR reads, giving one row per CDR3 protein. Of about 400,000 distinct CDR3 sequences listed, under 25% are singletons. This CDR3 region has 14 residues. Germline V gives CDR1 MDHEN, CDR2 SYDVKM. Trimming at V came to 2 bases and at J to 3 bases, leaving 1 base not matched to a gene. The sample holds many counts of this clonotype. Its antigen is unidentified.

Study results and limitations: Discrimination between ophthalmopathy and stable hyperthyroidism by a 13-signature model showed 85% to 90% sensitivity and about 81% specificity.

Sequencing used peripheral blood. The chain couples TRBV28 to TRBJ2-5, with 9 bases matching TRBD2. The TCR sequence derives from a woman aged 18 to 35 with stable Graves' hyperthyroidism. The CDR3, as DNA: TGTGCCAGCAGTTTACGCGGGAGGGAAGAGACCCAGTACTTC. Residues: CASSLRGREETQYF.